The rows below give T cell receptor beta chains drawn from one sample of a study of beta chain features in type 1 diabetes. Libraries were prepared by immunoSEQ multiplex PCR; TCRdb keeps only in-frame clonotypes and omits some of them. The sample yields under 450,000 clones, roughly 13% seen once. The sample taken for sequencing was naive CD4+ T cells from blood. The receptor set was obtained from a man in his thirties or forties in good health. Both conserved end residues are part of each CDR3. D genes are given only for firm matches. Clone size, where shown, is once, few, many, or a class for clones that have expanded.

V	size	J	D	CDR3	DNA
TRBV7-9	-	TRBJ2-1	-	CASSPRGSESTMKQFF	TGTGCCAGCAGCCCTCGAGGTAGCGAGAGTACAATGAAGCAGTTCTTC
TRBV7-2	-	TRBJ2-3	-	CASSIRGGTQYF	TGTGCCAGCAGCATACGGGGAGGTACGCAGTATTTT
TRBV9	few	TRBJ1-1	-	CASVRGALMNTEAFF	TGTGCCAGCGTCAGAGGGGCCCTAATGAACACTGAAGCTTTCTTT
TRBV29-1	-	TRBJ2-3	TRBD1	CSVEGQGGSTDTQYF	TGCAGCGTAGAAGGACAGGGAGGTAGCACAGATACGCAGTATTTT
TRBV29-1	-	TRBJ2-4	TRBD2	CSVEPPGLVNIQYF	TGCAGCGTTGAACCCCCGGGACTAGTGAACATTCAGTACTTC
TRBV6-5	-	TRBJ1-5	TRBD1	CASMRGLGQPQHF	TGTGCCAGCATGAGGGGGCTAGGTCAGCCCCAGCATTTT
TRBV7-6	-	TRBJ2-3	TRBD1	CASSLTGGSDFSTDTQYF	TGTGCCAGCAGCTTGACAGGGGGATCTGACTTTAGCACAGATACGCAGTATTTT
TRBV30	-	TRBJ1-1	-	CAWSLGPPGKAFF	TGTGCCTGGAGCCTGGGACCGCCGGGGAAAGCTTTCTTT
TRBV7-2	few	TRBJ2-3	TRBD2	CASSLNLAGASTDTQYF	TGTGCCAGCAGCTTAAACTTAGCGGGAGCATCCACAGATACGCAGTATTTT
TRBV19	-	TRBJ1-1	-	CASSIGDRENTEAFF	TGTGCCAGTAGTATAGGGGATAGAGAAAACACTGAAGCTTTCTTT
TRBV9	few	TRBJ2-3	TRBD1	CASSAGTGVTDTQYF	TGTGCCAGCAGCGCCGGGACAGGAGTCACAGATACGCAGTATTTT
TRBV4-3	-	TRBJ1-2	-	CASSQLGPGIYGYTF	TGCGCCAGCAGCCAACTGGGTCCCGGCATCTATGGCTACACCTTC
TRBV7-2	few	TRBJ2-7	-	CASSLWKYEQYF	TGTGCCAGCAGCCTGTGGAAGTACGAGCAGTACTTC
TRBV5-6	few	TRBJ2-3	-	CASSLESRPTDTQYF	TGTGCCAGCAGCTTGGAATCTAGGCCGACAGATACGCAGTATTTT
TRBV6-5	few	TRBJ1-1	-	CASSRGFEDTEAFF	TGTGCCAGCAGTAGGGGGTTTGAGGACACTGAAGCTTTCTTT
TRBV9	-	TRBJ2-4	-	CASSVKGDLRNIQYF	TGTGCCAGCAGCGTAAAGGGGGACCTCCGGAACATTCAGTACTTC
TRBV7-2	few	TRBJ2-3	TRBD2	CASSLRRGKDTQYF	TGTGCCAGCAGCTTAAGGCGGGGGAAAGATACGCAGTATTTT
TRBV6-5	few	TRBJ1-2	TRBD1	CASSRTGGTDGYTF	TGTGCCAGCAGCCGGACAGGGGGTACCGATGGCTACACCTTC
TRBV7-6	few	TRBJ2-3	TRBD1	CASSLLDRGLILDTQYF	TGTGCCAGCAGCCTTCTGGACAGGGGGTTAATTTTAGATACGCAGTATTTT
TRBV6-5	-	TRBJ1-6	-	CASSYDANSPLHF	TGTGCCAGCAGTTATGATGCCAATTCACCCCTCCACTTT
TRBV25-1	-	TRBJ1-1	-	CASSAQPRGMAFF	TGTGCCAGCAGTGCGCAACCCAGGGGCATGGCTTTCTTT
TRBV7-2	few	TRBJ1-5	-	CASSSSIQARHQPQHF	TGTGCCAGCAGCTCCAGTATACAGGCCAGGCATCAGCCCCAGCATTTT
TRBV9	-	TRBJ2-3	TRBD2	CASSVAGLAGTDTQYF	TGTGCCAGCAGCGTAGCGGGACTAGCGGGCACAGATACGCAGTATTTT
TRBV11-2	few	TRBJ2-7	-	CASSLGGGKTYEQYF	TGTGCCAGCAGCTTAGGAGGGGGTAAGACCTACGAGCAGTACTTC
TRBV5-4	few	TRBJ2-5	-	CASSLELRETQYF	TGTGCCAGCAGCTTGGAACTCCGGGAGACCCAGTACTTC
TRBV5-1	-	TRBJ2-5	-	CASSLARYSETQYF	TGCGCCAGCAGCTTGGCCCGGTATTCGGAGACCCAGTACTTC
TRBV30	few	TRBJ2-2	-	CAWGQSTGELFF	TGTGCCTGGGGGCAGAGCACCGGGGAGCTGTTTTTT
TRBV5-4	few	TRBJ1-4	-	CASSSDGMREKLFF	TGTGCCAGCAGCTCAGACGGGATGCGTGAAAAACTGTTTTTT
TRBV29-1	few	TRBJ1-1	-	CSVGLTGANTEAFF	TGCAGCGTTGGCCTGACTGGTGCGAACACTGAAGCTTTCTTT
TRBV6-4	few	TRBJ2-3	-	CASSDSGGSSTDTQYF	TGTGCCAGCAGTGACTCTGGCGGTTCCAGCACAGATACGCAGTATTTT
TRBV30	-	TRBJ1-2	TRBD1	CAWSAPRDRERYTF	TGTGCCTGGAGTGCGCCCCGGGACAGGGAGAGATACACCTTC
TRBV11-1	few	TRBJ2-1	TRBD1	CASSDRDRHYNEQFF	TGTGCCAGCAGCGACCGGGACAGACACTACAATGAGCAGTTCTTC
TRBV2	few	TRBJ1-1	-	CASSMRAGAFF	TGTGCCAGCAGTATGCGGGCCGGAGCTTTCTTT
TRBV28	few	TRBJ1-4	-	CASSLRRVRDEKLFF	TGTGCCAGCAGTTTACGCAGGGTCCGGGATGAAAAACTGTTTTTT
TRBV7-8	-	TRBJ2-5	TRBD2	CASSLRTRGLLETQYF	TGTGCCAGCAGCTTAAGGACTAGGGGACTTCTGGAGACCCAGTACTTC
TRBV4-3	-	TRBJ2-7	-	CASSQEHDYGEQYF	TGCGCCAGCAGCCAAGAGCACGATTACGGCGAGCAGTACTTC
TRBV5-6	few	TRBJ2-3	-	CASSFTGEGTDTQYF	TGTGCCAGCAGCTTCACGGGAGAGGGCACAGATACGCAGTATTTT
TRBV7-2	many	TRBJ2-3	-	CASRAGPDTQYF	TGTGCCAGCAGAGCAGGGCCAGATACGCAGTATTTT
TRBV5-1	-	TRBJ2-3	-	CASSGLGKLGTDTQYF	TGCGCCAGCAGCGGCCTCGGGAAATTGGGCACAGATACGCAGTATTTT
TRBV5-1	few	TRBJ2-1	TRBD2	CASSWRTSGRNEQFF	TGCGCCAGCAGCTGGCGGACTAGCGGGAGAAATGAGCAGTTCTTC
TRBV5-4	-	TRBJ1-1	TRBD1	CASSQGVSEAFF	TGTGCCAGCAGCCAGGGGGTGAGCGAAGCTTTCTTT
TRBV18	few	TRBJ2-3	-	CASSPLPSGGGTDTQYF	TGTGCCAGCTCACCGTTACCGAGCGGAGGGGGCACAGATACGCAGTATTTT